Listed below are T cell receptor beta chains from one sample, sequenced in a study of response to subunit inactivated influenza vaccine. TCRdb processed the RT-PCR reads anew with MiXCR; each CDR3 protein has one entry. The data show 600,000 to 850,000 distinct CDR3 sequences, 11% to 15% seen once. The sample was PBMCs from blood, taken around 14 days before vaccination. The origin of the receptors is a man between 50 and 59 years old who received an inactivated influenza vaccine. The CDR3 runs from the conserved cysteine through the conserved F or W. A D gene is named only where the DNA matches it firmly. Expanded clones are given a class, and other clones once, few, many or no size at all.

cdr3_nt cdr3_aa v_call clone_size j_call d_call
TGTGCCAGCAGTCCCACAGGGAGAACTCAGCCCCAGCATTTT CASSPTGRTQPQHF TRBV12-3/TRBV12-4 few TRBJ1-5 .
TGTGCCAGCAGCCAAGGACCCGGGACAGAGGAGACCCAGTACTTC CASSQGPGTEETQYF TRBV4-2 few TRBJ2-5 TRBD1
TGTGCCAGCAGCCATCCCCCGGGGACCTCCTACGAGCAGTACTTC CASSHPPGTSYEQYF TRBV7-2 . TRBJ2-7 .
TGTGCCAGCAGCTTAGCCGGGGGGCTGAACACCGGGGAGCTGTTTTTT CASSLAGGLNTGELFF TRBV7-2 . TRBJ2-2 .
TGTGCCAGCAGAGCCTCCCGTCTGGGCACCATATATTTT CASRASRLGTIYF TRBV12-3/TRBV12-4 many TRBJ1-3 .
TGTGCCAGCAGATCCGGGACTACCAAAGAGACCCAGTACTTC CASRSGTTKETQYF TRBV7-9 few TRBJ2-5 TRBD2
TGTGCCAGCAGGGGAGGCGGGACATCTACCAACTATGGCTACACCTTC CASRGGGTSTNYGYTF TRBV6-2/TRBV6-3 few TRBJ1-2 .
TGCGCCAGCAGCTTGGGACCGATGGCTACCGGGGAGCTGTTTTTT CASSLGPMATGELFF TRBV5-1 . TRBJ2-2 .
TGTGCCAGCAGCCATCTCACTAGCACAGATACGCAGTATTTT CASSHLTSTDTQYF TRBV12-3/TRBV12-4 few TRBJ2-3 .
TGTGCCACCGCCGGGACAGCGTTTCAGCCCCAGCATTTT CATAGTAFQPQHF TRBV27 many TRBJ1-5 TRBD1
TGTGCCAGCTCACCACGTGCGGGGGACACAGATACGCAGTATTTT CASSPRAGDTDTQYF TRBV18 few TRBJ2-3 TRBD2
TGTGCCAGCAGCCAGAGTCCCGGGACTCAAGAGACCCAGTACTTC CASSQSPGTQETQYF TRBV4-2 many TRBJ2-5 .
TGTGCCAGCCTCCGGGGCAAATTCGCGAACACCGGGGAGCTGTTTTTT CASLRGKFANTGELFF TRBV11-2 . TRBJ2-2 .
TGTGCCAGCAGTCGGTTCTCCTTGCGGAGGGCACCCGAGCAGTACTTC CASSRFSLRRAPEQYF TRBV28 many TRBJ2-7 .
TGCGCCAGCAGCTTGGAAGTGGGAACCGGCGATACGCAGTATTTT CASSLEVGTGDTQYF TRBV5-1 . TRBJ2-3 .
TGCGCCAGCCGAGTAGATGATTCCGCTGGCTACACCTTC CASRVDDSAGYTF TRBV5-1 many TRBJ1-2 .
TGTGCCAGCAGCCTAGGCCATGGGACAGGGGCTGGGACTGAAGCTTTCTTT CASSLGHGTGAGTEAFF TRBV7-2 . TRBJ1-1 TRBD1
TGTGCCAGCACCCCCACCGGGACTAGCACGCGCGAGCAGTACTTC CASTPTGTSTREQYF TRBV9 few TRBJ2-7 TRBD2
TGCGCCAGCAGCGGGGGGCAGGGAATGAACACTGAAGCTTTCTTT CASSGGQGMNTEAFF TRBV5-1 few TRBJ1-1 .
TGCAGTGCTAGTCCAGGTGCGGAGGAAAAACTGTTTTTT CSASPGAEEKLFF TRBV20-1 . TRBJ1-4 .
TGCAGTGCTAGAGTGGGAGGGACAGAGACCCAGTACTTC CSARVGGTETQYF TRBV20-1 . TRBJ2-5 TRBD2
TGCAGCGTTGAAATTTTCCCGGACGAGCAGTACTTC CSVEIFPDEQYF TRBV29-1 . TRBJ2-7 .
TGTGCCAGCAGCAAAAGCGCGACCAGAGAGACCCAGTACTTC CASSKSATRETQYF TRBV6-1 few TRBJ2-5 .
TGCAGCGTTGATCTCGTACTAGATACGCAGTATTTT CSVDLVLDTQYF TRBV29-1 . TRBJ2-3 .